This TCR beta chain was sequenced for a study of Graves' ophthalmopathy and Graves' hyperthyroidism. Study details: Peripheral blood was gathered at first diagnosis, ahead of any treatment whatsoever.

Study findings and constraints: A 13-signature model separated ophthalmopathy from stable hyperthyroidism, about 90% sensitivity, around 81% specificity.

Losses at the gene ends were 4 bases for V and 4 bases for J; bases not matched to a gene: 8. This CDR3 spans 16 amino acids. Germline V lookup: CDR1 MGHDK, CDR2 SYGVNS. Ophthalmopathy donors' eye disease showed moderate-to-severe activity, CAS of at least 3, NOSPECS of at least 4 and duration under 3 months. Other autoimmune diseases, uncontrolled infections, pregnancy and lactation each led to patient exclusion. TCR beta CDR3 regions were amplified from RNA transcripts. First-round RT-PCR with HTBI primers preceded a second-round multiplex PCR. TCRdb re-derived calls from the multiplex PCR reads in MiXCR, one entry per CDR3 protein. The sample has about 210,000 distinct CDR3 sequences; 29% are singletons. This clonotype has at least ten counts. Its antigen is currently unknown.

The specimen sequenced was peripheral blood. The TCR was taken from a man aged 45-65 years with Graves' ophthalmopathy. The J gene is TRBJ2-5, the V gene TRBV25-1, with TRBD1 matching 11 bases. The CDR3 nucleotides read TGTGCCAGCAGTGTTGGGGGGACAGGGGGTATAGAGACCCAGTACTTC. This encodes CASSVGGTGGIETQYF.